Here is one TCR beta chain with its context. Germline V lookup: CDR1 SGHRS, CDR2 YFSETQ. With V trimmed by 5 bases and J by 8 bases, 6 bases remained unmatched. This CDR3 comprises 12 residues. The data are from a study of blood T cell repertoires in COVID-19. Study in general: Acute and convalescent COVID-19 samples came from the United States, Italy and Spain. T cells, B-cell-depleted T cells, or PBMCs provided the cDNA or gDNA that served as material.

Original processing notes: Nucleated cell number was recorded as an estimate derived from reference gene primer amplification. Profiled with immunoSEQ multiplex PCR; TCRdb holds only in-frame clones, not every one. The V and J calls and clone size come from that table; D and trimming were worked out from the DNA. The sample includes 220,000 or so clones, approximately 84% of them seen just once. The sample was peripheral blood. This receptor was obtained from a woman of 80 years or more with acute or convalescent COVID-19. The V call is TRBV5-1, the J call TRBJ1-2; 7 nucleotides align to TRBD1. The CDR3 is CASRAGTAGYTF. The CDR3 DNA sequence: TGCGCCAGCAGGGCCGGGACAGCCGGCTACACCTTC. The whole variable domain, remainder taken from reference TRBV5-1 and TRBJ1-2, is KAGVTQTPRYLIKTRGQQVTLSCSPISGHRSVSWYQQTPGQGLQFLFEYFSETQRNKGNFPGRFSGRQFSNSRSEMNVSTLELGDSALYLCASRAGTAGYTFGSGTRLTVV.